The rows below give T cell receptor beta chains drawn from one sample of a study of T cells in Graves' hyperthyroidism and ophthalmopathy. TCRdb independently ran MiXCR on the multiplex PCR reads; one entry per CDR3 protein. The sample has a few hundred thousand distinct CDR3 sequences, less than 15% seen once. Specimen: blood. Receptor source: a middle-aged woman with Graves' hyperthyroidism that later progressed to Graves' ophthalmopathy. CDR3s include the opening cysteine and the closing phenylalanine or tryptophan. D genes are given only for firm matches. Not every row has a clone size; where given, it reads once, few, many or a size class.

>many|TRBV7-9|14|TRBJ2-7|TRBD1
CASSRGTGANEQYF
TGTGCCAGCAGCCGTGGGACAGGGGCTAACGAGCAGTACTTC
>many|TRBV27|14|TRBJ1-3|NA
CASSLSPSGNTIYF
TGTGCCAGCAGTTTATCCCCCTCTGGAAACACCATATATTTT
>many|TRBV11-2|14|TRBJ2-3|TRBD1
CASSFGQGTDTQYF
TGTGCCAGCAGCTTCGGACAGGGCACAGATACGCAGTATTTT
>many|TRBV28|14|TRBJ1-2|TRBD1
CASIPGGQLYGYTF
TGTGCCAGCATCCCCGGGGGACAGCTCTATGGCTACACCTTC
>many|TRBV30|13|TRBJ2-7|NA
CAWSKGTAYEQYF
TGTGCCTGGAGTAAAGGGACGGCCTACGAGCAGTACTTC
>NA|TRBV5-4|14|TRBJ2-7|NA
CASSRLGAYYEQYF
TGTGCCAGCAGCCGACTAGGCGCCTACTACGAGCAGTACTTC
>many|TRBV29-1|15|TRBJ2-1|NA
CSASGLPSSYNEQFF
TGCAGCGCATCGGGACTCCCTAGCTCCTACAATGAGCAGTTCTTC
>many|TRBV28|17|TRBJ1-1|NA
CASSLYDGRGMNTEAFF
TGTGCCAGCAGTTTATATGACGGAAGGGGCATGAACACTGAAGCTTTCTTT
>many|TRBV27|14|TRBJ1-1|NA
CASSFDAINTEAFF
TGTGCCAGCAGTTTCGACGCCATAAACACTGAAGCTTTCTTT
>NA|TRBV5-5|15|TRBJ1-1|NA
CASSLVGDKGTEAFF
TGTGCCAGCAGCTTGGTAGGGGATAAGGGCACTGAAGCTTTCTTT
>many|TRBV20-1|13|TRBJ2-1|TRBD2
CSASLAGVHEQFF
TGCAGTGCTAGCCTAGCGGGAGTGCATGAGCAGTTCTTC
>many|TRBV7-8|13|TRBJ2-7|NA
CASSPMTDYEQYF
TGTGCCAGCAGCCCAATGACAGATTACGAGCAGTACTTC
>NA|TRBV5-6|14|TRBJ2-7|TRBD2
CASLRLAGVYEQYF
TGTGCCAGCTTGAGGCTAGCGGGGGTCTACGAGCAGTACTTC
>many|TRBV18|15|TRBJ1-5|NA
CASSPQKGNNQPQHF
TGTGCCAGCTCACCACAAAAAGGGAACAATCAGCCCCAGCATTTT
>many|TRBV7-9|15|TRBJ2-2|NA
CASSLAFGNTGELFF
TGTGCCAGCAGCTTAGCGTTTGGGAACACCGGGGAGCTGTTTTTT
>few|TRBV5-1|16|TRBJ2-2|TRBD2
CASSSGLAGGFGELFF
TGCGCCAGCAGCTCTGGACTAGCGGGAGGGTTCGGGGAGCTGTTTTTT
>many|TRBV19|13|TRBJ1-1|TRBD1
CASSQGGGTEAFF
TGTGCCAGTAGTCAGGGGGGTGGCACTGAAGCTTTCTTT
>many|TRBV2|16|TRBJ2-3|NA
CASSDWGSSATDTQYF
TGTGCCAGCAGTGATTGGGGCTCTTCAGCGACAGATACGCAGTATTTT
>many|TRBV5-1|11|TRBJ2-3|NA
CASSITDTQYF
TGCGCCAGCAGTATAACGGATACGCAGTATTTT
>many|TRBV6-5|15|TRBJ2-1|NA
CASSYSWTEGNEQFF
TGTGCCAGCAGTTACTCATGGACAGAGGGCAATGAGCAGTTCTTC
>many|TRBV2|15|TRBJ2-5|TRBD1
CASCRGLIDQETQYF
TGTGCCAGCTGCAGGGGGCTAATTGATCAAGAGACCCAGTACTTC
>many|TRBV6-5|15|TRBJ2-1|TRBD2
CASRPLRLADNEQFF
TGTGCCAGCAGGCCCTTAAGACTAGCGGACAATGAGCAGTTCTTC
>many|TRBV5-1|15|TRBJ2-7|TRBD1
CASSFIVGQGAKQYF
TGCGCCAGCAGCTTCATTGTTGGACAGGGGGCGAAGCAGTACTTC
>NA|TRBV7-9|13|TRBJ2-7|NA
CASSSPIAFEQYF
TGTGCCAGCAGCTCGCCGATTGCGTTCGAGCAGTACTTC
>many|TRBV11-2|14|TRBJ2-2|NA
CASSTAMRPGELFF
TGTGCCAGCAGCACCGCTATGCGACCCGGGGAGCTGTTTTTT
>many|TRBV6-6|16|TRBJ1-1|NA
CASSYLFWGLNTEAFF
TGTGCCAGCAGTTACCTTTTTTGGGGACTGAACACTGAAGCTTTCTTT
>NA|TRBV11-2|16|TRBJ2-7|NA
CASSLDLGRGFYEQYF
TGTGCCAGCAGCTTAGACCTCGGGCGGGGCTTCTACGAGCAGTACTTC
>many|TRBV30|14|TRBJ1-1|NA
CAWRRPRTWTEAFF
TGTGCCTGGAGAAGGCCCCGGACGTGGACTGAAGCTTTCTTT
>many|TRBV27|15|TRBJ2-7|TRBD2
CASSRTGLAGYEQYF
TGTGCCAGCAGCCGCACGGGACTAGCGGGCTACGAGCAGTACTTC
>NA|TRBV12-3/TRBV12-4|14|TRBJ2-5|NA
CASSDPDSQETQYF
TGTGCCAGCAGTGACCCGGACAGCCAAGAGACCCAGTACTTC
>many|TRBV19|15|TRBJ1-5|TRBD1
CASTAGQPYEQPQHF
TGTGCCAGTACCGCGGGACAGCCCTACGAACAGCCCCAGCATTTT
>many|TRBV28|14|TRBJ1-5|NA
CAVSLSLSNQPQHF
TGTGCCGTCAGCCTAAGTCTCAGCAATCAGCCCCAGCATTTT
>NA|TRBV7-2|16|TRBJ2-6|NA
CASSLARLSGANVLTF
TGTGCCAGCAGCTTAGCTCGGCTCTCTGGGGCCAACGTCCTGACTTTC
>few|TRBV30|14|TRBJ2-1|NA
CAWSVTRNYNEQFF
TGTGCCTGGAGTGTAACCCGAAACTACAATGAGCAGTTCTTC
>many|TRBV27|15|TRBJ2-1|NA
CASSSTGTTYNEQFF
TGTGCCAGCAGTTCCACCGGGACGACATACAATGAGCAGTTCTTC
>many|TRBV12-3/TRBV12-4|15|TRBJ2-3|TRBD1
CASSFQTTGTDTQYF
TGTGCCAGCAGTTTCCAGACGACAGGGACAGATACGCAGTATTTT
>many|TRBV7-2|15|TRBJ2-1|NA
CASSLGASISNEQFF
TGTGCCAGCAGCTTAGGGGCTAGCATATCCAATGAGCAGTTCTTC
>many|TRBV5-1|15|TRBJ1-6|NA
CASSLLLTYNSPLHF
TGCGCCAGCAGCTTGCTGCTTACCTATAATTCACCCCTCCACTTT
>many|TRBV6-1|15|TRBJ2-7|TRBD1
CASSVLQGPPYEQYF
TGTGCCAGCAGTGTGCTACAGGGGCCCCCCTACGAGCAGTACTTC
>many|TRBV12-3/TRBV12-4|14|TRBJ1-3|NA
CASTLDSSGNTIYF
TGTGCCAGCACCCTGGACAGCTCTGGAAACACCATATATTTT
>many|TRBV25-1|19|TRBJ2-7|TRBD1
CASSESLRQGPPVSYEQYF
TGTGCCAGCAGTGAATCTTTACGACAGGGACCCCCCGTCTCCTACGAGCAGTACTTC
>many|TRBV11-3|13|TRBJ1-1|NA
CASSLVTGTEAFF
TGTGCCAGCAGCTTAGTTACGGGTACCGAAGCTTTCTTT
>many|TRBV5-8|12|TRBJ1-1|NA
CASSWGRTEAFF
TGTGCCAGCAGCTGGGGGAGAACTGAAGCTTTCTTT